This TCR beta chain is drawn from a study of human thymus T cells. Here immunoSEQ multiplex PCR was the method, and the copy in TCRdb shows in-frame clones only, minus some. The repertoire holds approximately 46,000 clones, more than 85% seen once, with over 0.15% in the top ten. Germline CDR1 and CDR2: GTSNPN and SVGIG (reference sequence). The CDR3 runs to 14 residues. Trimming left V 3 bases short and J 4 bases short, with 13 bases between. The chain joins TRBV30 to TRBJ1-3, with D perhaps TRBD1 (6 bases). The sequencing sample was made of blood. This receptor was taken from a girl less than two years old with a congenital heart defect but otherwise immunologically healthy. The CDR3 coding sequence is TGTGCCTGGAGAAGGAGGGGGTCGGGAAACACCATATATTTT. Translating gives CAWRRRGSGNTIYF.